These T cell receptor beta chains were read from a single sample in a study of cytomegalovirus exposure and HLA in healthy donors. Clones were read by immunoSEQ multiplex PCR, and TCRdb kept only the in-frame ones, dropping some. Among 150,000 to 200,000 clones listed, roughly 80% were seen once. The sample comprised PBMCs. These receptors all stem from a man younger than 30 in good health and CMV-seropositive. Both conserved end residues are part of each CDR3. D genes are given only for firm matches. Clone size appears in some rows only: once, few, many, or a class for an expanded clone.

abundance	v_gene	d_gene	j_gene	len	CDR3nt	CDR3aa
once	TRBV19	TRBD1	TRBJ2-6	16	TGTGCTTGCGGGGACAGGGGGCGCGGTGGGGCCAACGTCCTGACTTTC	CACGDRGRGGANVLTF
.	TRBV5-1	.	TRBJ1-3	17	TGCGCCAGCAGCTTGGTCGGGGGAGGAGTGAGTGGAAACACCATATATTTT	CASSLVGGGVSGNTIYF
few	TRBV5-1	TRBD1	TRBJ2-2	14	TGCGCCAGCAGCCTACAGGGGCCTGCCGGGGAGCTGTTTTTT	CASSLQGPAGELFF
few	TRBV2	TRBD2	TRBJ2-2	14	TGTGCCAGCAGGGGGACTAGCGGGAGCGGGGAGCTGTTTTTT	CASRGTSGSGELFF
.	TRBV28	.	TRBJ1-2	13	TGTGCCAGCAGTTTGTTCAGGGTGAGGGGCTACACCTTC	CASSLFRVRGYTF
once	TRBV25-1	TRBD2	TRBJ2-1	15	TGTGCCAGCAGCCCAGGGGCTAGCGGGACCAATGAGCAGTTCTTC	CASSPGASGTNEQFF
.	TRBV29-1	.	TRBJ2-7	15	TGCAGCGTTGAATCGCCACTGGAGAGCTCCTACGAGCAGTACTTC	CSVESPLESSYEQYF
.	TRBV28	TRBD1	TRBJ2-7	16	TGTGCCAGCAGTATTAGGGGTGGGACAGGGTTATACGAGCAGTACTTC	CASSIRGGTGLYEQYF
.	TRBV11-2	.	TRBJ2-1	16	TGTGCCAGCAGCTTAATTAGGGCAGGGTCGCGAGGTGAGCAGTTCTTC	CASSLIRAGSRGEQFF
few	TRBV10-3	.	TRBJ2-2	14	TGTGCCAGCCAGGGGACGGGGAACACCGGGGAGCTGTTTTTT	CASQGTGNTGELFF
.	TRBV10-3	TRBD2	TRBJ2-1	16	TGTGCCATCAGTGAGCCAAGCGGGAGGATCAACAATGAGCAGTTCTTC	CAISEPSGRINNEQFF
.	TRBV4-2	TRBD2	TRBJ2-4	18	TGTGCCAGCAGCTCAGGACTAGCGGGAGAGGGAGCCAAAAACATTCAGTACTTC	CASSSGLAGEGAKNIQYF
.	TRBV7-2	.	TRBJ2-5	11	TGTGCCAGCAGCCCCCGTGAGGCCCAGTACTTC	CASSPREAQYF
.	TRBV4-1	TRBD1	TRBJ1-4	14	TGCGCCAGCAGCCGGACAGGGGTTGCTGAAAAACTGTTTTTT	CASSRTGVAEKLFF
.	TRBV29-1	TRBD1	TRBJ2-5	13	TGCAGCGTGGGCTGGGACAGGGCGGAGACCCAGTACTTC	CSVGWDRAETQYF
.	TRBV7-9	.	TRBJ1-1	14	TGTTCCAGCGGCTTTGGACAGTCGAACACTGAAGCTTTCTTT	CSSGFGQSNTEAFF
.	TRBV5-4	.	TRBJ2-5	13	TGTGCCAGCAGCTCCTGGCCAGGAGAGACCCAGTACTTC	CASSSWPGETQYF
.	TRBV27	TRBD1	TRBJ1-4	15	TGTGCCAGCAGTACCGACAGGGGCCCTAATGAAAAACTGTTTTTT	CASSTDRGPNEKLFF
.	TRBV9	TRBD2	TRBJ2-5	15	TGTGCCAGCAGCCGGGGGTGGGGGGGTCGGGAGACCCAGTACTTC	CASSRGWGGRETQYF
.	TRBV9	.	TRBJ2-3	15	TGTGCCAGCAGCGTAGTGGTGGGAGGTCCAGATACGCAGTATTTT	CASSVVVGGPDTQYF
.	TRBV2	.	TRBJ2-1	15	TGTGCCAGCAGGGAGGAACTAGGGTCCTACAATGAGCAGTTCTTC	CASREELGSYNEQFF
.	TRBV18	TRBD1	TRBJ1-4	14	TGTGCCAGCTCACTAGGAGGGACAGAGGAAAAACTGTTTTTT	CASSLGGTEEKLFF
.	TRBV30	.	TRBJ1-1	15	TGTGCCTGGAGTGTATCCGCGGCTGGCATTGCTGAAGCTTTCTTT	CAWSVSAAGIAEAFF
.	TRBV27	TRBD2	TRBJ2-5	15	TGTGCCAGCAGCCCGACTAGCTTACTTGGCGAGACCCAGTACTTC	CASSPTSLLGETQYF
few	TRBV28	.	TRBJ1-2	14	TGTGCCGCCGCGAGGGGGGGGGCGGCCTATGGCTACACCTTC	CAAARGGAAYGYTF
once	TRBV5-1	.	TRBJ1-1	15	TGCGCCAGCAGCTCGACTGGACAGCTGAACACTGAAGCTTTCTTT	CASSSTGQLNTEAFF
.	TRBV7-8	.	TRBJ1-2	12	TGTGCCAGCAGGGACGCCAGGGATGGCTACACCTTC	CASRDARDGYTF
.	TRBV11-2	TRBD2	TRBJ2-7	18	TGTGCCAGCAGCCCAGGGACTAGCGGGATTTTTAACGGCTACGAGCAGTACTTC	CASSPGTSGIFNGYEQYF
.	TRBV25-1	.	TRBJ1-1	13	TGTGCCAGCAGTGGGGGGGGATCTCTTGAAGCTTTCTTT	CASSGGGSLEAFF
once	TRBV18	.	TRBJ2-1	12	TGTGCCAGCTCACCTACGGTCTTCGAGCAGTTCTTC	CASSPTVFEQFF
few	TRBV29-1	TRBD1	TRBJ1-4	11	TGCAGCGCAGGACAGGCTGAAAAACTGTTTTTT	CSAGQAEKLFF
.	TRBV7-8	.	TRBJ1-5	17	TGTGCCAGCAGCTTAGGGGCGGGGGTGTATAGCAATCAGCCCCAGCATTTT	CASSLGAGVYSNQPQHF
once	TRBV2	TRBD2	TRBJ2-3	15	TGTGCCAGCAAACTGGGACGGGGGGGGGAGAATACGCAGTATTTT	CASKLGRGGENTQYF
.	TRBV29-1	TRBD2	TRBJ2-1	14	TGCAGCGCAGGGACTAGCGGAACCTACAATGAGCAGTTCTTC	CSAGTSGTYNEQFF
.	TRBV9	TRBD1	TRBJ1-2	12	TGTGCCAGCAGCGCCCAGGGGGCGAGCTACACCTTC	CASSAQGASYTF
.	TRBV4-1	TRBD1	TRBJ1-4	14	TGCGCCAGCAAAATGACAGGGGTGAATGAAAAACTGTTTTTT	CASKMTGVNEKLFF
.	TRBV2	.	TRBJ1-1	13	TGTGCCAGCAGCGACGGGGGGAACACTGAAGCTTTCTTT	CASSDGGNTEAFF
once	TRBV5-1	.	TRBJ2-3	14	TGCGCCAGCAGCCCCGGACTCCCGACAGATACGCAGTATTTT	CASSPGLPTDTQYF
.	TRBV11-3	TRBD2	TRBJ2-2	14	TGTGCCAGCAGTCCGGGACTAGCTAGCGGGGAGCTGTTTTTT	CASSPGLASGELFF
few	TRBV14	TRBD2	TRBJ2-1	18	TGTGCCAGCAGCCAAGGTTTTGATAGCGGGAGGGATTACAATGAGCAGTTCTTC	CASSQGFDSGRDYNEQFF
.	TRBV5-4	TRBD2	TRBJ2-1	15	TGTGCCAGCAGTTCCGGGACTAGCGGCTACAATGAGCAGTTCTTC	CASSSGTSGYNEQFF
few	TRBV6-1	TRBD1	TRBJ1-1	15	TGTGCCAGCAGTGAACGTTCAGGGGGCGCGGGTCGAGCTTTCTTT	CASSERSGGAGRAFF
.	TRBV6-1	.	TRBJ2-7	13	TGTGCCAGTGGCCTGACTAGCTCCTACGAGCAGTACTTC	CASGLTSSYEQYF
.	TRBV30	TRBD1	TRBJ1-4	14	TGTGCCTGGAGTGCGGACAGGGAAGGTGAAAAACTGTTTTTT	CAWSADREGEKLFF
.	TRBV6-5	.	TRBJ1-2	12	TGTGCCAGACCCGAGGGGGATCAGGGCTACACCTTC	CARPEGDQGYTF
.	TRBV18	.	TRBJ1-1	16	TGTGCCAGCTCACCACTGGGGCAGAACATGAACACTGAAGCTTTCTTT	CASSPLGQNMNTEAFF
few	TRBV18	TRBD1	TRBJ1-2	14	TGTGCCAGCTCAACAGGGACAGGGGATTATGGCTACACCTTC	CASSTGTGDYGYTF
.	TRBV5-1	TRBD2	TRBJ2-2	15	TGCGCCAGCAGCCCCCCGGGACTAGGAGTCGGGGAGCTGTTTTTT	CASSPPGLGVGELFF